Below are 28 T cell receptor beta chains sequenced from a single sample in a study of identical twins (dated by TCRdb to 2016 to 2017). The library relied on 5' RACE. TCRdb shows the sequencer as Illumina HiSeq 2000. Using fastp trimming at Q25 and MiXCR clonotype assembly, TCRdb reanalyzed the public sequencing data and kept in-frame beta chains. Rows with one shared CDR3 protein collapse into an entry with the most common genes and DNA. The sample table lists a few hundred thousand distinct CDR3 sequences, 13% to 15% of them with a count of one. Clones ranked in the top ten supply more than 0.4% of the sample. This sample was also put to use in a study of yellow fever vaccine responses in identical twins.

Source material: CD4+ T cells sorted from blood. These TCRs come from a woman between 18 and 29 years old in good health.

There are a few counts of this clonotype. V usage is TRBV6-5 and J usage is TRBJ2-5, with TRBD1 identical over 12 bases. The CDR3 covers 15 residues. After removal of 0 bases from V and 5 bases from J, the junction contained 1 base not matched to a gene. Germline V gene data show CDR1 as MNHEY and CDR2 as SVGAGI. DNA for the CDR3: TGTGCCAGCAGTTACTCGGGACAGGGGGCGGAGACCCAGTACTTC. It codes for CASSYSGQGAETQYF.

This clonotype was picked up a small number of times. This chain joins TRBV7-9 and TRBJ2-7; TRBD1 agrees at 10 bases. The germline V gene has CDR1 SEHNR and CDR2 FQNEAQ (reference sequence). The CDR3 consists of 14 residues. V dropped 5 bases and J dropped 6; count of bases not matched to a gene: 7. The CDR3 loop reads CASSERDRGGEQYV. For the CDR3, the DNA is TGTGCCAGCAGCGAACGGGACAGGGGAGGCGAGCAGTACGTC.

This chain joins TRBV20-1 and TRBJ1-2; TRBD1 agrees at 8 bases. Germline CDR1 is DFQATT and CDR2 is SNEGSKA (reference sequence). V was clipped by 5 bases and J by 8 bases; unmatched bases: 10. This CDR3 has 13 residues. The CDR3 spells CSAEDRATWGYTF. The CDR3 DNA is TGCAGTGCTGAGGACAGGGCTACTTGGGGCTACACCTTC.

A few counts support this clonotype. The chain has TRBV7-3 and TRBJ2-3; 11 positions match TRBD2. Trimming took 3 bases from V and 1 from J; bases not matched to a gene: 3. CDR1 and CDR2 (germline): SGHTA, FQGTGA. This CDR3 region has 16 residues. DNA for the CDR3: TGTGCCAGCAGCTTGACTAGCGGGATTGGCACAGATACGCAGTATTTT. It encodes CASSLTSGIGTDTQYF.

This clonotype was observed a few times. V and J are TRBV28 and TRBJ2-6; 9 bases fit TRBD1. Trimming removed 6 bases from V and 0 bases from J; junction bases left unmatched: 9. In germline, CDR1 is MDHEN, CDR2 SYDVKM. CDR3 size: 18 residues. As DNA, the CDR3 is TGTGCCAGCAGGCAACAGGGGGCGCTTCCCTCTGGGGCCAACGTCCTGACTTTC. Its translation is CASRQQGALPSGANVLTF.

This chain links TRBV28 with TRBJ1-6, with 7 bases that match TRBD1. The CDR3 is 14 amino acids. V dropped 4 bases and J dropped 6; count of bases not matched to a gene: 3. Germline values: CDR1 MDHEN, CDR2 SYDVKM. CDR3 sequence reads: CASSSGQANSPLHF. CDR3 in DNA: TGTGCCAGCAGTTCCGGACAGGCTAATTCACCCCTCCACTTT.

Only a few counts were recorded for this clonotype. The rearrangement uses TRBV20-1 and TRBJ2-1; TRBD2 is a possible D gene (7 bases). Germline values: CDR1 DFQATT, CDR2 SNEGSKA (reference sequence). The CDR3 length is 14 residues. V was clipped by 0 bases and J by 9 bases, with 15 bases between them. The CDR3 spells CSARDDPGGTEQFF. CDR3 DNA: TGCAGTGCTAGAGACGACCCGGGGGGCACTGAGCAGTTCTTC.

This clonotype was detected a few times. The chain links TRBV27 to TRBJ2-2, with D perhaps TRBD2 (6 bases). The V gene's germline CDR1 is MNHEY and CDR2 SMNVEV (reference sequence). This CDR3 comprises 15 residues. V was shortened by 7 bases and J by 1 base, with 13 bases between the two germline ends. CDR3 residues: CASTRRRENTGELFF. The CDR3 bases are TGTGCCAGCACCCGACGGCGGGAGAACACCGGGGAGCTGTTTTTT.

This rearrangement joins TRBV12-3 or TRBV12-4 to TRBJ2-3, with unresolved D. V was shortened by 3 bases and J by 0 bases, with 7 bases between the two germline ends. The CDR3 is made up of 14 amino acids. CDR3 loop: CASSFLKSTDTQYF. DNA of the CDR3: TGTGCCAGCAGTTTTCTAAAAAGCACAGATACGCAGTATTTT.

This clonotype was picked up a small number of times. V gene TRBV20-1 combines with J gene TRBJ2-5; TRBD2 aligns across 13 bases. The CDR3 runs to 14 residues. CDR1 and CDR2 from the germline V gene are DFQATT and SNEGSKA (reference sequence). For the CDR3, the DNA is TGCAGCCTGGGACTAGCGGGAATGCAAGAGACCCAGTACTTC. Translating it yields CSLGLAGMQETQYF.

A few counts support this clonotype. V gene TRBV3-1 combines with J gene TRBJ2-1; 11 bases are shared with TRBD2. The ends lost 5 bases at V and 4 bases at J; junction bases unmatched: 7. Germline CDR1 and CDR2: LGHDT and YNNKEL (reference sequence). This CDR3 contains 16 residues. DNA of the CDR3: TGTGCCAGCAGCTACCAGACTAGCGGGATTTACAATGAGCAGTTCTTC. Residues: CASSYQTSGIYNEQFF.

The chain links TRBV20-1 to TRBJ2-3; TRBD2 agrees at 10 bases. V lost 1 base, J lost 6 bases, and 16 bases stayed unmatched. The CDR3 sequence is 18 residues long. The V gene's germline CDR1 is DFQATT and CDR2 SNEGSKA (reference sequence). The CDR3 loop is CSARVLNYLAGAWDTQYF. The CDR3 DNA follows: TGCAGTGCTAGAGTGCTCAACTACCTAGCGGGGGCCTGGGATACGCAGTATTTT.

The rearrangement links TRBV11-2 to TRBJ2-5; weak D call: TRBD2 (7 bases). Trimming took 5 bases from V and 1 from J, leaving 17 bases between them. The CDR3 runs 16 residues. CDR1 is SGHAT and CDR2 is FQNNGV in the germline V gene. The CDR3 protein is CASSRGGGHRQETQYF. The CDR3 DNA reads TGTGCCAGCAGCCGAGGGGGGGGACACCGCCAAGAGACCCAGTACTTC.

This clonotype was observed a handful of times. V gene TRBV10-3 combines with J gene TRBJ2-5; D is possibly TRBD1 or TRBD2 (5 bases each). Germline V gene sequence: CDR1 ENHRY, CDR2 SYGVKD. CDR3 length: 14 residues. V lost 0 bases to trimming and J lost 7 bases, with 12 bases between them. DNA of the CDR3: TGTGCCATCAGTGAGTCTGGGACCGAGGGGACCCAGTACTTC. As protein: CAISESGTEGTQYF.

In its sample, this clonotype was seen many times. The chain has TRBV28 and TRBJ1-2; 8 bases are shared with TRBD1. This CDR3 is 14 amino acids long. Trimming removed 5 bases from V and 3 bases from J; junction bases left unmatched: 5. From germline, CDR1 is MDHEN and CDR2 SYDVKM. DNA for the CDR3: TGTGCCAGCAGTCGCGGGACAGGACACTATGGCTACACCTTC. Encoded protein: CASSRGTGHYGYTF.

The V and J genes are TRBV20-1 and TRBJ1-6; 10 bases line up with TRBD1. The germline CDR1 and CDR2 sequences are DFQATT and SNEGSKA (reference sequence). After removal of 0 bases from V and 7 bases from J, the junction contained 6 bases not matched to a gene. The CDR3 is 16 residues long. The CDR3 DNA reads TGCAGTGCTAGAGAAACGACAGGGGGCGGAAATTCACCCCTCCACTTT. Protein product: CSARETTGGGNSPLHF.

This clonotype was recorded only once. The chain has TRBV5-5 and TRBJ2-7, with 10 bases fitting TRBD1. Per germline, CDR1 SGHKS and CDR2 YYEKEE (reference sequence). The junction had 9 bases not matched to a gene; V was cut back by 5 bases and J by 4 bases. The CDR3 spans 15 residues. The CDR3 DNA is TGTGCCAGCAGAACGTTTTGGGACAGGGGATACGAGCAGTACGTC. Protein: CASRTFWDRGYEQYV.

The chain carries TRBV20-1 and TRBJ2-7, with a weak D call TRBD1 (5 bases). This CDR3 spans 12 amino acids. V lost 3 bases and J 3 bases, leaving 9 bases between the germline ends. The V gene's germline CDR1 is DFQATT and CDR2 SNEGSKA (reference sequence). CDR3 amino acids: CSASIQGYEQYF. CDR3 sequence (DNA): TGCAGTGCTAGTATCCAGGGCTACGAGCAGTACTTC.

The chain joins TRBV10-3 to TRBJ1-6; D not resolved. This CDR3 is built from 12 residues. V was trimmed by 11 bases and J by 13 bases, leaving 18 bases between them. The germline gives CDR1 ENHRY, CDR2 SYGVKD. CDR3 protein: CASRQERRPLHF. The DNA for the CDR3 is TGTGCCTCCCGGCAGGAGCGGCGGCCCCTCCACTTT.

The chain has TRBV5-1 and TRBJ2-3, with D unresolved. Trimming took 7 bases from V and 4 from J, leaving 10 bases between them. This CDR3 comprises 12 residues. The germline gives CDR1 SGHRS, CDR2 YFSETQ. CDR3 protein: CASWMVADTQYF. The DNA of the CDR3 is TGCGCCAGCTGGATGGTGGCAGATACGCAGTATTTT.

This clonotype was seen repeatedly, ten times or more. CDR3 sequence reads: CASSVADYNEQFF. In DNA, the CDR3 is TGTGCCAGCAGCGTAGCGGACTACAATGAGCAGTTCTTC. The J gene is TRBJ2-1, the V gene TRBV12-3 or TRBV12-4; TRBD2 is a possible D gene (6 bases). V shed 6 bases and J shed 3 bases, with 9 bases lying between them. The CDR3 is 13 amino acids.

This clonotype was observed a few times. The chain uses TRBV3-1 and TRBJ1-1; D perhaps matches TRBD1 (5 bases). Germline CDR1 reads LGHDT; CDR2 reads YNNKEL (reference sequence). Trimming shortened V by 0 bases and J by 4 bases, and 12 bases separated the two germline ends. This CDR3 has 15 residues. The chain's CDR3 is CASSQDGRVSTEAFF. The CDR3 nucleotides read TGTGCCAGCAGCCAAGACGGCAGGGTCAGCACTGAAGCTTTCTTT.

This clonotype was seen a handful of times. The rearrangement joins TRBV29-1 to TRBJ1-2; D is unresolved. CDR1 is SQVTM and CDR2 is ANQGSEA in the germline V gene. V lost 3 bases and J lost 6, with 5 bases in between. This CDR3 contains 10 residues. CDR3 residues: CSVDMDGYTF. Here the CDR3 DNA reads TGCAGCGTTGATATGGATGGCTACACCTTC.

V gene TRBV20-1 combines with J gene TRBJ2-3; no clear D gene. This CDR3 is 15 amino acids long. Trimming removed 1 base from V and 1 base from J, with 12 bases in between. From germline, CDR1 is DFQATT and CDR2 SNEGSKA (reference sequence). The CDR3 spells CSARADPEGTDTQYF. The CDR3 region has the DNA TGCAGTGCTAGAGCGGACCCCGAAGGCACAGATACGCAGTATTTT.

This chain uses TRBV11-2 with TRBJ2-3, with a tentative D call TRBD1 (5 bases). There are 15 residues in the CDR3. Germline assignment: CDR1 SGHAT and CDR2 FQNNGV. The ends were cut back, 0 bases at V and 3 bases at J, with 10 bases in the middle. Here the CDR3 DNA reads TGTGCCAGCAGCTTAGATTCAGGGAATACAGATACGCAGTATTTT. The encoded protein is CASSLDSGNTDTQYF.

The chain uses TRBV12-3 or TRBV12-4 and TRBJ1-1; D gene uncertain. V lost 6 bases to trimming and J lost 0 bases, with 11 bases between them. This CDR3 comprises 14 residues. The CDR3 bases are TGTGCCAGCAGACAGACGGAGATGAACACTGAAGCTTTCTTT. Amino acids: CASRQTEMNTEAFF.

The chain couples TRBV12-3 or TRBV12-4 to TRBJ2-2; D call uncertain. This CDR3 comprises 16 residues. With 5 bases removed from V and 1 base from J, the gap between germline ends came to 14 bases. The CDR3 here is CASSLRRKQNTGELFF. Here the CDR3 DNA reads TGTGCCAGCAGTCTTAGACGTAAGCAGAACACCGGGGAGCTGTTTTTT.

The chain links TRBV5-1 to TRBJ2-2; no firm D call. The CDR3 contains 14 residues. V lost 0 bases, J lost 1 base, and 4 bases lay in between. Germline V gives CDR1 SGHRS, CDR2 YFSETQ. The CDR3 nucleotides read TGCGCCAGCAGCTTGGAGTGGAACACCGGGGAGCTGTTTTTT. This codes for CASSLEWNTGELFF. Drawing the rest from reference TRBV5-1 and TRBJ2-2, the complete variable domain is KAGVTQTPRYLIKTRGQQVTLSCSPISGHRSVSWYQQTPGQGLQFLFEYFSETQRNKGNFPGRFSGRQFSNSRSEMNVSTLELGDSALYLCASSLEWNTGELFFGEGSRLTVL.